This TCR beta chain derives from a study of T cell repertoires in cytomegalovirus infection. Study information: Well-studied HLA-B-restricted CMV epitopes were used in the study alongside recently identified HLA-C-restricted ones. Public TCR beta signatures marked donors with CMV infection and the matching HLA.

TCRdb re-called the reads with MiXCR, one entry per CDR3 protein. Among approximately 500,000 distinct CDR3 sequences listed, 33% were seen once. This clonotype was seen a handful of times. Its antigen remains unidentified. The CDR3 runs to 14 residues. Germline V gives CDR1 SEHNR, CDR2 FQNEAQ (reference sequence). Trimming removed 4 bases at V and 6 bases at J, with 13 bases between. Study observations and caveats: CMV-specific HLA-C-restricted TCR beta clonotypes dominated the ex vivo response. Adding up the frequency of public TCR beta families identified people who carried CMV plus the relevant HLA.

The specimen comprised cultured PBMCs, sampled from culture after CMV antigen stimulation. This clonotype was sampled from a human donor in good health (CMV status not recorded). Some clones in this sample may be carry-over from other donors' samples. This chain links TRBV7-9 with TRBJ2-1, with D perhaps TRBD2 (6 bases). In nucleotides, the CDR3 is TGTGCCAGCAGCTCGGTCGGGACTCCCAATGAGCAGTTCTTC. Translation: CASSSVGTPNEQFF.